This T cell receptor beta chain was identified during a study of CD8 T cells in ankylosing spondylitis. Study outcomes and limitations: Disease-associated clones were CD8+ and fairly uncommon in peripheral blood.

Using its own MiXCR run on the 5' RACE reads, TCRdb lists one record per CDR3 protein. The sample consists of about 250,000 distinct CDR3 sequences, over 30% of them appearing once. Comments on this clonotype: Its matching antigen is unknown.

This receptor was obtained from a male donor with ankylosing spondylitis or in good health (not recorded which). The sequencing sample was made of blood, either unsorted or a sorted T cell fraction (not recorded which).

The CDR3 DNA follows: TGCAGTGCTAGAGATCTAGGGGGGAGTCAAGAGACCCAGTACTTC. Amino acids: CSARDLGGSQETQYF. The chain is built from TRBV20-1 and TRBJ2-5; D could derive from TRBD1 or TRBD2 (6 bases each). Germline V gene data show CDR1 as DFQATT and CDR2 as SNEGSKA (reference sequence). The CDR3 runs to 15 residues. Trimming stripped 0 bases from V and 2 bases from J, with 13 bases between.